This T cell receptor (beta chain) was captured in a study of tumor-infiltrating lymphocytes in primary liver carcinoma. cDNA specific to TCR beta was made from 500 ng of total RNA, with a constant-region primer employed for priming. Libraries of TCR beta came from three nested multiplex PCR rounds with slightly modified ARM-PCR. The first two PCR rounds used TRBV1-TRBV30 forward primers with a C-beta reverse primer, roughly 10 cycles each. One entry per CDR3 protein, called by TCRdb with MiXCR from the multiplex PCR reads. The sample shows fewer than 350,000 distinct CDR3 sequences, 65% of them seen only once. The CDR3 is 15 amino acids long, termini counted. From germline, CDR1 is MNHNY and CDR2 SVGAGI (reference sequence). Comment on this clonotype: Because the CDR3 is missing its conserved closing phenylalanine or tryptophan, this is likely a read error. Because the CDR3's place on the DNA is in doubt, the DNA is left out and the CDR3 is given as listed by TCRdb.

In addition to blood RNA drawn from unsorted whole blood, germline DNA was extracted. The sample was peripheral blood. V usage is TRBV6-6 and J usage is TRBJ2-4; TRBD2, the D gene given by the table, was not confirmed from the DNA. The source of this sequence is a man aged 35-49 years with primary liver carcinoma and hepatitis B virus infection. The CDR3 region is CGSSYSAEGRNIQYL.